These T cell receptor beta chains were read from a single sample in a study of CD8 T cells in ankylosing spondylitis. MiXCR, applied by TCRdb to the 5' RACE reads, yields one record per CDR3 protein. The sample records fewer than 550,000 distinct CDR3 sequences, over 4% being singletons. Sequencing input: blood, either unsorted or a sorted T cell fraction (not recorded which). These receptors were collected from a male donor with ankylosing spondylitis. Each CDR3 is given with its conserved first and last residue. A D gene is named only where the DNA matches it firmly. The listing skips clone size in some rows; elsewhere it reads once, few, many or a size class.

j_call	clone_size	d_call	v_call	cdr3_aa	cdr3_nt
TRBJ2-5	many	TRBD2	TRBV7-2	CASSSGTSGLIDTQYF	TGTGCCAGCAGCTCCGGGACTAGCGGGCTGATTGATACCCAGTACTTC
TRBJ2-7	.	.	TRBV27	CASSLQPAESSYEQYF	TGTGCCAGCAGTTTACAGCCCGCGGAGAGCTCCTACGAGCAGTACTTC
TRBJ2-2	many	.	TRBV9	CASSVRGNPTGELFF	TGTGCCAGCAGCGTTCGCGGCAACCCCACCGGGGAGCTGTTTTTT
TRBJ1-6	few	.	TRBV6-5	CASSWGPGNSPLHF	TGTGCCAGCAGTTGGGGTCCCGGTAATTCACCCCTCCACTTT
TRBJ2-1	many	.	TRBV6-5	CASRYTDNEQFF	TGTGCCAGCAGATACACAGACAATGAGCAGTTCTTC
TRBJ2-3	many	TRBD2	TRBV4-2	CASSPQGAGLGRDTQYF	TGTGCCAGCAGCCCCCAGGGAGCGGGGCTCGGCCGGGATACGCAGTATTTT
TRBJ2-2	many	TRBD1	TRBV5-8	CASQFLQGANTGELFF	TGTGCCAGCCAATTCCTACAGGGGGCGAACACCGGGGAGCTGTTTTTT
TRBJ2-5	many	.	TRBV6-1	CASSPLGTTPYQETQYF	TGTGCCAGCAGTCCCCTTGGCACGACGCCGTACCAAGAGACCCAGTACTTC
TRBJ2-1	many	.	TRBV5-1	CASSYDPGLNEQFF	TGCGCCAGCAGCTACGACCCGGGACTTAATGAGCAGTTCTTC
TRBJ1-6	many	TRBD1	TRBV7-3	CASSLEGTVASPLHF	TGTGCCAGCAGCTTAGAGGGGACAGTGGCCTCACCCCTCCACTTT
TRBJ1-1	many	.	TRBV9	CASSVSVNTEAFF	TGTGCCAGCAGCGTATCGGTGAACACTGAAGCTTTCTTT
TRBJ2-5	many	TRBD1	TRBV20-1	CSASAQGLRETQYF	TGCAGTGCTAGTGCACAGGGGTTGAGGGAGACCCAGTACTTC
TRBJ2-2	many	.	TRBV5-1	CASSTSRPGSANTGELFF	TGCGCCAGCAGCACGTCACGACCTGGGAGCGCGAACACCGGGGAGCTGTTTTTT
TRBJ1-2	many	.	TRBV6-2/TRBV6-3	CASRTIDRRGGYTF	TGTGCCAGCAGAACGATTGACAGAAGAGGAGGCTACACCTTC
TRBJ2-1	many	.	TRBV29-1	CSAARSDYNEQFF	TGCAGCGCCGCCAGATCGGACTACAATGAGCAGTTCTTC
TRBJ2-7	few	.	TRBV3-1	CASSQGSRTYEQYF	TGTGCCAGCAGCCAAGGGTCGCGGACCTACGAGCAGTACTTC
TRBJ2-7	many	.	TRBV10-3	CAISETQATGVQYF	TGTGCCATCAGTGAGACACAGGCTACGGGGGTCCAGTACTTC
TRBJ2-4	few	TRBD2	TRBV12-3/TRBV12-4	CASSFFSGGNAKNIQYF	TGTGCCAGCAGTTTTTTTTCGGGAGGGAATGCCAAAAACATTCAGTACTTC
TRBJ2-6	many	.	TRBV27	CASRSWGQLTGANVLTF	TGTGCCAGCAGATCTTGGGGCCAGTTAACTGGGGCCAACGTCCTGACTTTC
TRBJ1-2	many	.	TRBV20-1	CSAQGLLYGYTF	TGCAGTGCCCAGGGGTTACTCTATGGCTACACCTTC
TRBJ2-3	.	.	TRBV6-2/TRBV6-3	CASSRLLRGADTQYF	TGTGCCAGCAGCCGACTTCTTCGAGGTGCAGATACGCAGTATTTT
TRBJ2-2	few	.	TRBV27	CASSFGISNTGELFF	TGTGCCAGCAGTTTTGGCATTTCGAACACCGGGGAGCTGTTTTTT
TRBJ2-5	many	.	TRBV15	CATSRGIGETQYF	TGTGCCACCAGCAGAGGCATAGGGGAGACCCAGTACTTC
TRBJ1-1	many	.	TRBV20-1	CSARKWGNEAFF	TGCAGTGCTAGAAAATGGGGAAATGAAGCTTTCTTT
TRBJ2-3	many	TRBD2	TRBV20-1	CSARDRREATDTQYF	TGCAGTGCTAGAGATCGGCGGGAGGCCACAGATACGCAGTATTTT
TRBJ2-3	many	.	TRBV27	CASSLSRYTDTQYF	TGTGCCAGCAGTTTATCACGGTACACAGATACGCAGTATTTT
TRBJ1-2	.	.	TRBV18	CASSPPQRTYGYTF	TGTGCCAGCTCACCCCCACAAAGAACGTATGGCTACACCTTC
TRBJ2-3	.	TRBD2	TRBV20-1	CSAIWTSARRDTQYF	TGCAGTGCTATCTGGACTAGCGCTAGAAGAGATACGCAGTATTTT
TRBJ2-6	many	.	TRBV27	CASSAGGVRSGANVLTF	TGTGCCAGCAGTGCCGGGGGTGTAAGGTCTGGGGCCAACGTCCTGACTTTC
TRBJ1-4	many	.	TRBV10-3	CAIEAGHNLGGLNEKLFF	TGTGCCATCGAGGCGGGACACAACTTGGGGGGCCTTAATGAAAAACTGTTTTTT
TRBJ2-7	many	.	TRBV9	CASSPNAAEQYF	TGTGCCAGCAGCCCTAATGCGGCCGAGCAGTACTTC
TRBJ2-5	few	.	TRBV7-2	CASSLDGGPSETQYF	TGTGCCAGCAGCTTAGACGGGGGACCCTCCGAGACCCAGTACTTC
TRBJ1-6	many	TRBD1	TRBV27	CASSLGQGYSPLHF	TGTGCCAGCAGTTTAGGACAGGGGTATTCACCCCTCCACTTT
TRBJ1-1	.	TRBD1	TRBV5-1	CASSLGGQGKDTEAFF	TGCGCCAGCAGCTTGGGGGGACAGGGGAAGGACACTGAAGCTTTCTTT
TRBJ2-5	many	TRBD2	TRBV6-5	CASSYSSSGGETQYF	TGTGCCAGCAGTTACTCGTCTAGCGGGGGGGAGACCCAGTACTTC
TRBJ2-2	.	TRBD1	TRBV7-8	CASSLGDRAVRELFF	TGTGCCAGCAGCCTAGGGGACAGGGCGGTACGGGAGCTGTTTTTT
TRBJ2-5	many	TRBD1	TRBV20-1	CSSYRGLGETQYF	TGCAGTTCCTACAGGGGGCTTGGAGAGACCCAGTACTTC
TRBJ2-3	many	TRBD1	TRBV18	CASSPRTGGTDTQYF	TGTGCCAGCTCGCCTCGGACAGGGGGCACAGATACGCAGTATTTT
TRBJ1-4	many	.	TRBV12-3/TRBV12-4	CASRGLDSLPNEKLFF	TGTGCCAGCAGAGGTCTAGACAGTCTCCCTAATGAAAAACTGTTTTTT
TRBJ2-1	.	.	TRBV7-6	CASSLPGTHISYNEQFF	TGTGCCAGCAGCTTACCCGGGACCCACATCTCCTACAATGAGCAGTTCTTC
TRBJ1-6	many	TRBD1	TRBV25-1	CASSVLPGRDSEGSPLHF	TGTGCCAGCAGTGTCTTGCCTGGGCGGGACAGCGAAGGTTCACCCCTCCACTTT
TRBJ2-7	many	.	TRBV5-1	CASSFRLTESYEQYF	TGCGCCAGCAGCTTCCGTCTGACAGAATCCTACGAGCAGTACTTC
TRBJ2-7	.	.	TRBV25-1	CASSEFPIYEGEQYF	TGTGCCAGCAGTGAATTCCCGATATACGAGGGAGAGCAGTACTTC
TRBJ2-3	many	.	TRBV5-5	CASSVDGVTDTQYF	TGTGCCAGCAGCGTAGACGGTGTCACAGATACGCAGTATTTT
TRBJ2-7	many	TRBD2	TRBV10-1	CASSDLPGGEGEQYF	TGCGCCAGCAGTGACCTCCCTGGAGGGGAGGGGGAGCAGTACTTC
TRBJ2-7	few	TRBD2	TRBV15	CATSLTRGRGDEQYF	TGTGCCACCAGCCTCACCCGCGGGAGGGGCGACGAGCAGTACTTC
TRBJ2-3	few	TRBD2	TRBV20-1	CSARDGIAGGRGTQYF	TGCAGTGCTAGAGATGGGATAGCGGGGGGGCGGGGTACGCAGTATTTT
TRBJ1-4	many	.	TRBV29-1	CSVVTDEKLFF	TGCAGCGTGGTGACGGATGAAAAACTGTTTTTT
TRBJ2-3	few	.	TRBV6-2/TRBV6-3	CAYSPSRGDTQYF	TGTGCCTATTCCCCCAGCAGAGGAGATACGCAGTATTTT
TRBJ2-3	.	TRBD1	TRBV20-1	CSAGTGGVDTQYF	TGCAGTGCTGGGACAGGGGGCGTAGATACGCAGTATTTT
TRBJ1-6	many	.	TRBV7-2	CASSLSMPGSSPLHF	TGTGCCAGCAGCTTAAGTATGCCGGGGAGTTCACCCCTCCACTTT
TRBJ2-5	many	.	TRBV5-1	CASSWGNGGGETQYF	TGCGCCAGCAGCTGGGGGAACGGGGGAGGAGAGACCCAGTACTTC